The source of this T cell receptor (beta chain) is a study of OX40 agonist ivuxolimab in advanced cancers. The overall study: Ivuxolimab, which is an agonistic anti-OX40 (CD134) antibody, was administered to the patients.

Note on this clone: Its antigen is still unknown.

Study-wide results and limits: At 0.1 to 3.0 mg/kg and by week 6, clonal expansion occurred in CD4+ and CD8+ blood T cells.

Per germline, CDR1 SGHTA and CDR2 FQGNSA. This CDR3 comprises 19 residues. The V segment lost 2 bases and the J segment 5 bases; nucleotides outside the gene matches: 9. Repertoires were generated with immunoSEQ multiplex PCR, while TCRdb's copy carries only in-frame clones and drops some. The table records approximately 80,000 clones, about 85% of them present only once. The receptor comes from an adult with an advanced solid tumor such as melanoma, head and neck, liver or kidney cancer. The chain links TRBV7-2 to TRBJ2-2, with 15 bases aligning to TRBD2. Sample: CD4+ or CD8+ T cells sorted from blood, taken in a trial of the OX40 agonist ivuxolimab. The CDR3 sequence: CASSLRTSGRVSETGELFF. The CDR3, as DNA: TGTGCCAGCAGCTTAAGGACTAGCGGGAGGGTATCGGAAACCGGGGAGCTGTTTTTT.